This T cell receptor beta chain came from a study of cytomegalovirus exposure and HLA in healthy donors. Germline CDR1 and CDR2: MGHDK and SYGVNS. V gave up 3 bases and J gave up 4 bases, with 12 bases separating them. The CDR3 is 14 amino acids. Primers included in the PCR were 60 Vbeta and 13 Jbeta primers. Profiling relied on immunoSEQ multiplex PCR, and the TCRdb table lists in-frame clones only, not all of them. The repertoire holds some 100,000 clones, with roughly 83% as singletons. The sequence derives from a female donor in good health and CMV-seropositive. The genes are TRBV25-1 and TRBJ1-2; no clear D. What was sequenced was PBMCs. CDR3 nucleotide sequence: TGTGCCAGCAGTGATCCCGGGAGGTTCTATGGCTACACCTTC. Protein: CASSDPGRFYGYTF.